The clone carrying this T cell receptor beta chain was found many times. This record comes from a study of identical twins. TCRdb itself ran the 5' RACE reads through MiXCR, one entry per CDR3 protein. The sample lists about 690,000 distinct CDR3 sequences, around 6% occurring once. After removal of 4 bases from V and 6 bases from J, the junction contained 3 bases not matched to a gene. CDR3 size: 14 residues. Per germline, CDR1 MDHEN and CDR2 SYDVKM. The source is a man in his late teens or twenties in good health. This chain uses TRBV28 with TRBJ2-1, with 10 bases that match TRBD2. Sequenced input: naive T cells sorted from blood. In DNA form, the CDR3 reads TGTGCCAGCAGTTCCGCTAGCGGGAGCAATGAGCAGTTCTTC. This gives the protein CASSSASGSNEQFF.